This T cell receptor beta chain derives from a study of blood T cell repertoires in COVID-19. TCRdb keeps only in-frame clones here, not all; method: immunoSEQ multiplex PCR. This sample carries about 73,000 clones, 80% to 90% of them seen once, and the ten largest clones take about 9.2%. A remark on this clone: Different DNA sequences within this sample yield the same CDR3.

The clonotype comes from a man older than 75 with acute or convalescent COVID-19. The sample comprised peripheral blood.

CDR3 bases: TGCGCCAGCAGCTTCGGAGGGACAGGGAACTACGAGCAGTACTTC. It translates to CASSFGGTGNYEQYF. The chain links TRBV5-1 to TRBJ2-7; 9 bases line up with TRBD1. From germline, CDR1 is SGHRS and CDR2 YFSETQ. CDR3 length: 15 amino acids. V shed 2 bases and J 3 bases; nucleotides not matched to a gene: 6. The full variable domain, in which reference TRBV5-1 and TRBJ2-7 provide the parts outside the CDR3, is KAGVTQTPRYLIKTRGQQVTLSCSPISGHRSVSWYQQTPGQGLQFLFEYFSETQRNKGNFPGRFSGRQFSNSRSEMNVSTLELGDSALYLCASSFGGTGNYEQYFGPGTRLTVT.